Each of the 24 T cell receptor beta chains below was sequenced from the same sample in a study of radiation and T cells in renal cell carcinoma. TCRdb's copy holds only in-frame clones and misses some; the assay was immunoSEQ multiplex PCR. The sample lists some 150,000 clones, roughly 80% occurring once. Stated time point: baseline pretreatment blood. Stated treatment: 15 Gy SBRT to primary tumor, nephrectomy 4 weeks later. The sample in question was blood, obtained from a patient whose treatment included radiotherapy and nephrectomy. Every receptor here comes from a woman aged 45-60 years with renal cell carcinoma.

The V gene is TRBV10-2, the J gene TRBJ2-7; D is unresolved. V was clipped by 6 bases and J by 1 base, with 7 bases between them. From germline, CDR1 is WSHSY and CDR2 SAAADI. The CDR3 is made up of 12 amino acids. The CDR3: CASSTASYEQYF. CDR3 DNA sequence: TGCGCCAGCAGCACAGCTTCCTACGAGCAGTACTTC.

V and J are TRBV11-3 and TRBJ2-7; no reliable D call. CDR1 is SGHNT and CDR2 is YENEEA in the germline V gene. V lost 3 bases and J lost 4, with 7 bases in between. The CDR3 runs 12 residues. CDR3 in DNA: TGTGCCAGCAGCTTGTCATCATACGAGCAGTACTTC. This codes for CASSLSSYEQYF.

This chain joins TRBV5-1 and TRBJ2-5; D not resolved. The CDR3 totals 11 residues. CDR1 and CDR2 from the germline V gene are SGHRS and YFSETQ. Deletions cut 9 bases from V and 4 bases from J, with 10 bases between. CDR3 amino acids: CATRLGETQYF. The DNA of the CDR3 is TGCGCCACCCGCTTGGGAGAGACCCAGTACTTC.

The chain combines TRBV9 with TRBJ2-1; 7 nucleotides line up with TRBD2. V shed 7 bases, J shed 0 bases, and the junction held 10 bases outside the gene matches. This CDR3 is built from 16 residues. CDR1 is SGDLS, CDR2 YYNGEE, per germline. In nucleotides, the CDR3 is TGTGCCAGCCGGGGGAGCGGGGCGAGCTCCTACAATGAGCAGTTCTTC. It translates to CASRGSGASSYNEQFF.

This rearrangement joins TRBV18 to TRBJ2-5, with unresolved D. The CDR3 is 13 residues long. Germline loops: CDR1 KGHSH, CDR2 LQKENI. Trimming took 1 base from V and 0 from J, leaving 3 bases between them. The CDR3 DNA sequence: TGTGCCAGCTCACCACAGTACCAAGAGACCCAGTACTTC. It specifies CASSPQYQETQYF.

The chain recombines TRBV6-4 with TRBJ2-1; D is uncertain. With 0 bases removed from V and 10 bases from J, the gap between germline ends came to 10 bases. Germline V gene lookup returns CDR1 MRHNA and CDR2 SNTAGT. The CDR3 loop spans 13 amino acids. CDR3 loop: CASSDSIVGEQFF. CDR3 coding DNA: TGTGCCAGCAGTGACTCGATTGTGGGGGAGCAGTTCTTC.

This clone appeared once. The genes are TRBV4-3 and TRBJ1-2, with a weak D call TRBD1 (6 bases). The germline V and J ends were trimmed by 1 base and 3 bases, with 18 bases remaining between them. Germline V CDR1 and CDR2: LGHNA, YSLEER. The CDR3 has 17 amino acids. This chain's CDR3 is CASSQGAGKGDYYGYTF. The CDR3, as DNA: TGCGCCAGCAGCCAAGGAGCCGGAAAGGGGGATTACTATGGCTACACCTTC.

This chain links TRBV4-3 with TRBJ1-1; no definite D call. Trimming took 0 bases from V and 1 from J, leaving 9 bases between them. CDR1 and CDR2 from the germline V gene are LGHNA and YSLEER. The CDR3 is made up of 15 amino acids. The CDR3, as DNA: TGCGCCAGCAGCCAAGATTGGACGGCGAACACTGAAGCTTTCTTT. This gives the protein CASSQDWTANTEAFF.

The chain is built from TRBV2 and TRBJ1-1; D is perhaps TRBD1 (6 bases). The CDR3 is made up of 14 amino acids. Germline CDR1 reads SNHLY; CDR2 reads FYNNEI. The ends were cut back, 10 bases at V and 6 bases at J, with 21 bases in the middle. CDR3 loop: CATKDRFLSSEAFF. The CDR3 region has the DNA TGTGCCACCAAAGACAGGTTTCTCTCGTCTGAAGCTTTCTTT.

This clone has only a few counts. The CDR3 nucleotides read TGTGCCAGCTCACTACGAACAGGGGTGTCTGGCAATGAGCAGTTCTTC. This gives the protein CASSLRTGVSGNEQFF. The chain recombines TRBV18 with TRBJ2-1, with 7 positions matching TRBD1. The CDR3 consists of 16 residues. Per germline, CDR1 KGHSH and CDR2 LQKENI. The V gene end was trimmed by 4 bases and the J gene end by 6 bases; junction bases not matched to a gene: 12. Variable domain in full (rest from reference TRBV18 and TRBJ2-1): NAGVMQNPRHLVRRRGQEARLRCSPMKGHSHVYWYRQLPEEGLKFMVYLQKENIIDESGMPKERFSAEFPKEGPSILRIQQVVRGDSAAYFCASSLRTGVSGNEQFFGPGTRLTVL.

This clone was seen only once. The chain combines TRBV9 with TRBJ2-4; 12 bases agree with TRBD1. Germline V gives CDR1 SGDLS, CDR2 YYNGEE. After removal of 2 bases from V and 8 bases from J, the junction contained 5 bases not matched to a gene. This CDR3 comprises 15 residues. In DNA, the CDR3 is TGTGCCAGCAGCGTGGACGGGGACAGGGGGCACATTCAGTACTTC. It yields the protein CASSVDGDRGHIQYF.

This clone has a single count. V gene TRBV7-2 combines with J gene TRBJ2-3; the match to TRBD2 covers 8 bases. CDR3 length: 15 residues. The V gene's germline CDR1 is SGHTA and CDR2 FQGNSA. With V trimmed by 5 bases and J by 0 bases, 4 bases remained unmatched. CDR3 sequence (DNA): TGTGCCAGCAGCCTTAGCGGGACTAGCACAGATACGCAGTATTTT. Translating it yields CASSLSGTSTDTQYF.

In this sample, this clone turned up once. The rearrangement links TRBV10-3 to TRBJ1-5; 7 bases match TRBD1. Germline V gene sequence: CDR1 ENHRY, CDR2 SYGVKD. V was pared by 8 bases and J by 7 bases, with 8 bases of the junction left unmatched. This CDR3 is 13 amino acids long. The CDR3 bases are TGTGCCATCCGCGACAGGGAGCAACAGCCCCAGCATTTT. It yields the protein CAIRDREQQPQHF.

The chain recombines TRBV25-1 with TRBJ2-3, with D perhaps TRBD2 (6 bases). The germline CDR1 and CDR2 sequences are MGHDK and SYGVNS. CDR3 length: 15 residues. The germline V and J ends were trimmed by 5 bases and 0 bases, with 12 bases remaining between them. Here the CDR3 reads CASSHSGTSTDTQYF. CDR3 DNA sequence: TGTGCCAGCAGTCATTCCGGGACTAGCACAGATACGCAGTATTTT.

This chain connects TRBV14 to TRBJ1-4; the D gene is possibly TRBD1 (5 bases). V dropped 2 bases and J dropped 0 bases, with 10 bases sitting between them. CDR1 is SGHDN and CDR2 is FVKESK in the germline V gene. The length of the CDR3 is 16 residues. The CDR3 nucleotides read TGTGCCAGCAGCCAACAAGGAGGGGCAACTAATGAAAAACTGTTTTTT. It yields the protein CASSQQGGATNEKLFF.

A note on this clone: Germline is not matched at one junction end, which may reflect a read error. This rearrangement joins TRBV7-2 to TRBJ2-1; no firm D call. This CDR3 contains 14 residues. CDR1 SGHTA and CDR2 FQGNSA come from the germline V gene. This chain's CDR3 is CASTLNMGFGEQFF. CDR3 in DNA: TGTGCCAGCACCTTAAATATGGGGTTCGGTGAGCAGTTCTTC. Filled out from reference TRBV7-2 and TRBJ2-1, the complete variable domain reads GAGVSQSPSNKVTEKGKDVELRCDPISGHTALYWYRQSLGQGLEFLIYFQGNSAPDKSGLPSDRFSAERTGGSVSTLTIQRTQQEDSAVYLCASTLNMGFGEQFFGPGTRLTVL.

J is TRBJ1-5 and V is TRBV6-5; TRBD1 matches 7 bases. Germline CDR1 MNHEY, CDR2 SVGAGI. CDR3 size: 14 residues. The V gene end was trimmed by 6 bases and the J gene end by 2 bases; junction bases not matched to a gene: 4. The CDR3 is CASRRGPGNQPQHF. CDR3 nucleotide sequence: TGTGCCAGCAGAAGGGGGCCGGGCAATCAGCCCCAGCATTTT.

The rearrangement uses TRBV5-4 and TRBJ2-5, with unresolved D. The CDR3 has 14 amino acids. V lost 4 bases and J 1 base, leaving 11 bases between the germline ends. Per the germline V gene, CDR1 is SGHNT and CDR2 is YYREEE (reference sequence). CDR3 DNA: TGTGCCAGCAGCCTGGGAACTCCCCAAGAGACCCAGTACTTC. Translation gives CASSLGTPQETQYF.

This chain links TRBV13 with TRBJ1-2; a possible D gene is TRBD1 (5 bases). The CDR3 spans 15 residues. Trimming pared 2 bases from V and 5 bases from J, leaving 15 bases between. The germline gives CDR1 PRHDT, CDR2 FYEKMQ (reference sequence). CDR3 DNA: TGTGCCAGCAGCTTACAGGGCGGCGCTTATTATGGCTACACCTTC. This codes for CASSLQGGAYYGYTF.

This clone was recorded a few times. J is TRBJ1-6 and V is TRBV6-5, with D uncertain. The germline V and J ends were trimmed by 6 bases and 8 bases, with 11 bases remaining between them. This CDR3 region has 13 residues. The germline gives CDR1 MNHEY, CDR2 SVGAGI. CDR3 sequence: CASSLDTDSPLHF. The CDR3 DNA follows: TGTGCCAGCAGCCTTGACACGGATTCACCCCTCCACTTT.

The CDR3 reads CASSTQQGYNEQFF. In nucleotides, the CDR3 is TGCGCCAGCAGCACCCAACAGGGCTACAATGAGCAGTTCTTC. The chain couples TRBV5-1 to TRBJ2-1; D perhaps matches TRBD1 (6 bases). Germline CDR1 reads SGHRS; CDR2 reads YFSETQ. The germline V and J ends were trimmed by 4 bases and 3 bases, with 11 bases remaining between them. This CDR3 spans 14 amino acids.

This clone was recorded only once. The chain links TRBV7-9 to TRBJ2-7; 12 nucleotides match TRBD1. The germline V gene encodes CDR1 SEHNR and CDR2 FQNEAQ (reference sequence). CDR3 length: 14 residues. V lost 5 bases to trimming and J lost 5 bases; unmatched junction nucleotides: 4. CDR3: CASSLGTGGNEQYF. For the CDR3, the DNA is TGTGCCAGCAGCCTAGGGACAGGGGGCAACGAGCAGTACTTC. The entire variable domain, with the rest obtained from reference TRBV7-9 and TRBJ2-7, is as follows: DTGVSQNPRHKITKRGQNVTFRCDPISEHNRLYWYRQTLGQGPEFLTYFQNEAQLEKSRLLSDRFSAERPKGSFSTLEIQRTEQGDSAMYLCASSLGTGGNEQYFGPGTRLTVT.

The CDR3 is CASSDSGTSSDTQYF. For the CDR3, the DNA is TGTGCCAGCAGCGACTCAGGGACTAGCTCAGATACGCAGTATTTT. The chain has TRBV9 and TRBJ2-3, with 9 bases matching TRBD2. V was clipped by 3 bases and J by 4 bases; unmatched bases: 6. Per the germline V gene, CDR1 is SGDLS and CDR2 is YYNGEE. The CDR3 is 15 residues long.

The rearrangement joins TRBV6-5 to TRBJ2-7; possibly TRBD1 for D (6 bases). Between the trimmed V and J ends, which lost 4 bases and 4 bases, there was a span of 17 bases. There are 15 residues in the CDR3. CDR1 is MNHEY, CDR2 SVGAGI, per germline. The DNA of the CDR3 is TGTGCCAGCAGTTCCGGACAGCCTGGGGTGTACGAGCAGTACTTC. Translated: CASSSGQPGVYEQYF.